Sequencing of this TCR beta chain was carried out in a study of T-cell memory formation after mild COVID-19. About the research overall: The TCR clusters were mostly specific to one donor.

One entry per CDR3 protein, called by TCRdb with MiXCR from the 5' RACE reads. This table holds roughly 400,000 distinct CDR3 sequences, 24% found once. Germline assignment: CDR1 DFQATT and CDR2 SNEGSKA (reference sequence). This CDR3 is built from 11 residues. Details on this clonotype: Its cognate antigen is unknown. Its ends do not fully match the called genes, so a read error is possible.

Whole-study results and caveats: The authors left the SARS-CoV-2 specificity of second-wave clones peaking on day 37 unconfirmed.

The clonotype comes from an adult woman who had mild COVID-19 (a few samples of this study predate the infection). Cell type and time point are not known. The sequenced material came from PBMCs or a T cell subset sorted from them (not recorded which). This chain links TRBV20-1 with TRBJ2-7; TRBD1 is a possible D gene (5 bases). The CDR3 DNA reads TGCAGTGCTCGAGAGGACAACGAGCAGTACTTC. Translated, it gives CSAREDNEQYF.